The rows below give T cell receptor beta chains drawn from one sample of a study of vaccination effects on CD4 cells after COVID-19. Measured with immunoSEQ multiplex PCR; TCRdb has only the in-frame clones, and not every one. The profile shows tens of thousands of clones, 82% of them singletons. These receptors are not linked to any known antigen. The material was CD4+ T cells from PBMCs cultured without peptide, obtained before COVID-19 vaccination. The receptors shown here come from a human donor who received a COVID-19 vaccine. Each CDR3 is given with its conserved first and last residue. The D gene is left open where the match is weak.

V gene	D gene	J gene	CDR3 protein
TRBV6-5	.	TRBJ1-1	CASRTGLSGTEAFF
TRBV7-2	TRBD2	TRBJ2-5	CASSWATGGLGETQYF
TRBV27	TRBD1	TRBJ2-5	CASSPGTGGETQYF
TRBV7-9	.	TRBJ2-5	CASSLYETQYF
TRBV6-1	.	TRBJ2-1	CASSDRRVSSYNEQFF
TRBV28	TRBD2	TRBJ2-5	CASRTSGGEAVETQYF
TRBV2	.	TRBJ1-5	CASSMDSLGNQPQHF
TRBV19	.	TRBJ1-5	CASIRTGGPGSNQPQHF
TRBV10-1	.	TRBJ1-1	CASSEGGRVNTEAFF
TRBV19	TRBD2	TRBJ2-6	CASSRDGGSGANVLTF